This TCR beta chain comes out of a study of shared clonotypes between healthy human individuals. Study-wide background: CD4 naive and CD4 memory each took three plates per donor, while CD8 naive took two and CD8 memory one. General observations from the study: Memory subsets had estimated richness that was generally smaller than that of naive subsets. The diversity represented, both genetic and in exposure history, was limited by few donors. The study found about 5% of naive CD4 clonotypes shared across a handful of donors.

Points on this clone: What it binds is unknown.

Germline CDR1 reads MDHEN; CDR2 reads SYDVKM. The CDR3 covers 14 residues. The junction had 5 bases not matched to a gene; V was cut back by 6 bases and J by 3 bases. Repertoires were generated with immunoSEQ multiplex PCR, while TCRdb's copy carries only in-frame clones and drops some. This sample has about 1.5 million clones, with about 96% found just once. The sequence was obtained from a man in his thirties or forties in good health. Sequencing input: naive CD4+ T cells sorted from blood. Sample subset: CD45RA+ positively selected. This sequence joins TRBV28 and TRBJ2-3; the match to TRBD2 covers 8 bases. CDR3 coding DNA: TGTGCCAGCAGCCTAGAGCGGGAGACAGATACGCAGTATTTT. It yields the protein CASSLERETDTQYF.